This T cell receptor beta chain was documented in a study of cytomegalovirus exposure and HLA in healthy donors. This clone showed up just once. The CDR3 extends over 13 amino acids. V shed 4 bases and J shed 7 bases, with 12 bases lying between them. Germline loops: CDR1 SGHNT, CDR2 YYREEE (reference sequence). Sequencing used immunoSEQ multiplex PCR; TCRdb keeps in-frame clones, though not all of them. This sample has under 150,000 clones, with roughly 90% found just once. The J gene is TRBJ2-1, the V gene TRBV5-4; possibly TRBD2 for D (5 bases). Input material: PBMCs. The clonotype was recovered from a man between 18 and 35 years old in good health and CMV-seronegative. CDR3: CASSPVEGNEQFF. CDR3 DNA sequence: TGTGCCAGCAGCCCCGTCGAGGGAAATGAGCAGTTCTTC.